The 16 T cell receptor beta chains given below trace back to one sample, sequenced in a study of T cell responses to AZD1222 COVID-19 vaccine. TCRdb keeps only in-frame clones here, not all; method: immunoSEQ multiplex PCR. This sample has over 70,000 clones; over 85% occur once, and the top ten carry approximately 5%. The specimen comprised peripheral blood, sampled 28 days after the second AZD1222 dose. The receptors derive from an adult who received the AZD1222 COVID-19 vaccine.

The chain links TRBV2 to TRBJ2-5, with 8 bases lining up with TRBD1. V lost 8 bases and J lost 5; bases outside the gene matches: 7. Germline V gene lookup returns CDR1 SNHLY and CDR2 FYNNEI. This CDR3 has 13 amino acids. Here the CDR3 reads CASGRGLAETQYF. The CDR3 DNA sequence: TGTGCCAGCGGCAGGGGGCTAGCGGAGACCCAGTACTTC.

This chain links TRBV29-1 with TRBJ2-1; D may be TRBD2 (6 bases). CDR3 size: 13 residues. The ends were cut back, 6 bases at V and 8 bases at J, with 17 bases in the middle. The V gene's germline CDR1 is SQVTM and CDR2 ANQGSEA. CDR3 sequence reads: CSVLRGSEYEQFF. DNA of the CDR3: TGCAGCGTCTTGCGGGGTAGTGAGTATGAGCAGTTCTTC.

This chain connects TRBV12-5 to TRBJ2-1, with 8 bases that match TRBD2. V lost 5 bases, J lost 1 base, and 7 bases stayed unmatched. Germline V gene sequence: CDR1 LGHNT, CDR2 FRNRAP. CDR3 size: 16 residues. This CDR3 is CASGVNSGESYNEQFF. The CDR3 region has the DNA TGTGCTAGTGGTGTCAATAGCGGGGAGTCCTACAATGAGCAGTTCTTC.

This chain's CDR3 is CASSGSGNEQFF. CDR3 bases: TGTGCCAGCAGCGGTTCGGGGAATGAGCAGTTCTTC. The J gene is TRBJ2-1, the V gene TRBV9; a possible D gene is TRBD2 (5 bases). V was trimmed by 3 bases and J by 7 bases, leaving 8 bases between them. The germline V gene encodes CDR1 SGDLS and CDR2 YYNGEE. CDR3 length: 12 amino acids.

V is TRBV7-9 and J is TRBJ1-5; D gene unclear. In germline, CDR1 is SEHNR, CDR2 FQNEAQ (reference sequence). V shed 4 bases and J shed 8 bases, with 9 bases lying between them. The length of the CDR3 is 12 residues. The CDR3 protein is CASSSDAEPQHF. The CDR3 bases are TGTGCCAGCAGCTCCGACGCAGAGCCCCAGCATTTT.

The rearrangement uses TRBV5-4 and TRBJ2-1; TRBD1 aligns across 7 bases. Germline trimming cut 6 bases from V and 5 bases from J; bases unmatched to any gene: 5. The germline CDR1 and CDR2 sequences are SGHNT and YYREEE (reference sequence). This CDR3 has 13 amino acids. Here the CDR3 DNA reads TGTGCCAGCAAACAGGGGTCCAACAATGAGCAGTTCTTC. Its translation is CASKQGSNNEQFF. Based on the CDR3 plus reference TRBV5-4 and TRBJ2-1, the full variable domain is ETGVTQSPTHLIKTRGQQVTLRCSSQSGHNTVSWYQQALGQGPQFIFQYYREEENGRGNFPPRFSGLQFPNYSSELNVNALELDDSALYLCASKQGSNNEQFFGPGTRLTVL.

This clone came up a few times. The CDR3 reads CASSPSTGTLTYEQYF. The CDR3 bases are TGTGCCAGCAGTCCCTCGACAGGGACCTTAACCTACGAGCAGTACTTC. The V gene is TRBV27, the J gene TRBJ2-7; 7 bases agree with TRBD1. CDR1 MNHEY and CDR2 SMNVEV come from the germline V gene (reference sequence). This CDR3 has 16 residues. J lost 2 bases, V lost 5 bases, and 12 bases had no gene match.

The chain recombines TRBV7-2 with TRBJ1-2; D perhaps matches TRBD1 (6 bases). Per the germline V gene, CDR1 is SGHTA and CDR2 is FQGNSA. This CDR3 is built from 15 residues. Trimming pared 4 bases from V and 6 bases from J, leaving 18 bases between. The CDR3 spells CASSSDWGGADGYTF. The CDR3 nucleotides are TGTGCCAGCAGCTCCGATTGGGGGGGCGCGGATGGCTACACCTTC.

The rearrangement links TRBV9 to TRBJ1-6, with D perhaps matching TRBD1 (5 bases). CDR1 SGDLS and CDR2 YYNGEE come from the germline V gene. V lost 4 bases and J lost 14, with 22 bases in between. The length of the CDR3 is 15 residues. DNA of the CDR3: TGTGCCAGCAGCCCCGGGGGGGGGTGGGACGAGTCCCTCCACTTT. It yields the protein CASSPGGGWDESLHF.

The rearrangement links TRBV7-3 to TRBJ1-1; no definite D call. Looked up from germline, CDR1 is SGHTA and CDR2 is FQGTGA. The CDR3 totals 15 residues. V lost 2 bases and J lost 1, with 11 bases in between. CDR3 nucleotide sequence: TGTGCCAGCAGCTTATTGGCGGCTGAGAACACTGAAGCTTTCTTT. This translates into CASSLLAAENTEAFF.

This chain uses TRBV5-5 with TRBJ1-2; D gene uncertain. Germline V gene sequence: CDR1 SGHKS, CDR2 YYEKEE (reference sequence). V gave up 2 bases and J gave up 4 bases, with 15 bases separating them. The CDR3 length is 15 residues. The CDR3 sequence: CASSFQEGGSYGYTF. CDR3 DNA sequence: TGTGCCAGCAGCTTTCAGGAGGGTGGCTCCTATGGCTACACCTTC.

The chain employs TRBV6-1 and TRBJ1-2, with TRBD1 matching over 10 bases. V shed 2 bases and J 8 bases; nucleotides not matched to a gene: 5. The CDR3 totals 14 residues. The V gene's germline CDR1 is MNHNS and CDR2 SASEGT. The CDR3 DNA follows: TGTGCCAGCAGTGAAACCGGGACAGGGGAGGGCTACACCTTC. It is translated as CASSETGTGEGYTF.

J is TRBJ1-1 and V is TRBV20-1; D possibly corresponds to TRBD1 (6 bases). Germline V gives CDR1 DFQATT, CDR2 SNEGSKA (reference sequence). The CDR3 extends over 11 amino acids. V gave up 1 base and J gave up 7 bases, with 7 bases separating them. The CDR3 sequence is CSARVDSEAFF. As DNA, the CDR3 is TGCAGTGCTAGAGTGGACAGTGAAGCTTTCTTT.

The chain uses TRBV5-1 and TRBJ2-7; 11 bases match TRBD2. The junction had 5 bases not matched to a gene; V was cut back by 4 bases and J by 2 bases. CDR3 length: 15 amino acids. CDR1 and CDR2 (germline): SGHRS, YFSETQ. CDR3 sequence: CASSTSSGGAYEQYF. CDR3 DNA sequence: TGCGCCAGCAGCACCAGTAGCGGGGGGGCCTACGAGCAGTACTTC. The full variable domain, with the rest looked up from reference TRBV5-1 and TRBJ2-7, is KAGVTQTPRYLIKTRGQQVTLSCSPISGHRSVSWYQQTPGQGLQFLFEYFSETQRNKGNFPGRFSGRQFSNSRSEMNVSTLELGDSALYLCASSTSSGGAYEQYFGPGTRLTVT.

This clone was observed a few times. This chain uses TRBV12-3 or TRBV12-4 with TRBJ2-7; TRBD1 is a possible D gene (5 bases). CDR3 length equals 13 residues. Trimming pared 6 bases from V and 0 bases from J, leaving 9 bases between. The CDR3 DNA is TGTGCCAGCAGCCCAGACAGCTCCTACGAGCAGTACTTC. Protein: CASSPDSSYEQYF.

This rearrangement joins TRBV27 to TRBJ2-7; a weak D match, TRBD2 (5 bases). The germline CDR1 and CDR2 sequences are MNHEY and SMNVEV (reference sequence). The CDR3 is 13 amino acids. The V and J ends lost 3 bases and 3 bases respectively, with 9 bases between them. CDR3 bases: TGTGCCAGCAGTTTTGGACTGCACTACGAGCAGTACTTC. Translation gives CASSFGLHYEQYF.